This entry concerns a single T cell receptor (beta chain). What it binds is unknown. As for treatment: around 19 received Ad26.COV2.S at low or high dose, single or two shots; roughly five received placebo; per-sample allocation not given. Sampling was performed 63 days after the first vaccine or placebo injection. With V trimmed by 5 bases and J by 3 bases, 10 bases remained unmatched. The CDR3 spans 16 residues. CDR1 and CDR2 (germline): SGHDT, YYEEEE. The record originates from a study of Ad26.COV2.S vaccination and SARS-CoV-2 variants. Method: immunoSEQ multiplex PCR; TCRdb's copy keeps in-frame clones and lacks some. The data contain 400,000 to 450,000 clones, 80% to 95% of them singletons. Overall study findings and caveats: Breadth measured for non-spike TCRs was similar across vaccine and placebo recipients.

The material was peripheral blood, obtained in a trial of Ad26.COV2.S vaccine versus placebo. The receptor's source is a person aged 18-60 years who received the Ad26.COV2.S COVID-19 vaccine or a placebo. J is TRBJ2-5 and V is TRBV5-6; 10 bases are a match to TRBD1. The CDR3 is CASSPFDRGRKETQYF. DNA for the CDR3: TGTGCCAGCAGTCCATTCGACAGGGGGCGAAAAGAGACCCAGTACTTC.